The present TCR beta chain was sequenced within a study of T cell repertoires in cytomegalovirus infection (dated 2019 in TCRdb). A note on the overall study: Because public TCR beta signatures pointed to carriage of CMV infection together with the matching HLA type, the HLA type of each donor mattered for the analysis. Overall study results and their limits: In both this cohort and an independent roughly 330-donor cohort, the cumulative frequency of public TCR beta family members distinguished carriers of CMV infection plus the relevant HLA type. The ex vivo response was dominated by HLA-C-restricted CMV-specific TCR beta clonotypes, which also provided the single most frequent clonotype in two of eight donors.

Sequenced on an Illumina HiSeq 1500. TCRdb ran its own pipeline on the public reads, namely fastp trimming at Q25 and MiXCR clone calling, and kept in-frame beta chains. Every CDR3 protein is listed once, alongside the most common genes and DNA of its rows. Within this sample are roughly 230,000 distinct CDR3 sequences, with roughly 22% of them counted one time only. Roughly 18% of the sample comes from the top ten. In regard to this clonotype: The specificity of this receptor is unknown. No per-base quality is available; no much larger clone lies one base away.

V trim: 3 bases; J trim: 2 bases; unmatched bases: 5. The CDR3 covers 16 residues, taking in both the cysteine and the phenylalanine. The retained sequence is limited to the CDR3, 48 bases, with the frame set at the first base. Reading the germline V gene (reference sequence) gives CDR1 LNHDA and CDR2 SQIVND. Input material: CD8+ T cells from PBMCs. The source of this sequence is a human donor in good health (CMV status not recorded). Some clones in this sample may be carry-over from other donors' samples. The chain is encoded by TRBV19 joined to TRBJ2-3; 10 junctional bases match TRBD2. The DNA sequence is TGTGCCAGTAGTATCTCTAGCGGGGGTCTCACAGATACGCAGTATTTT. It translates as CASSISSGGLTDTQYF.